These 29 T cell receptor beta chains originate from one sample sequenced in a study of blood T cell repertoires in COVID-19. Profiling relied on immunoSEQ multiplex PCR, and the TCRdb table lists in-frame clones only, not all of them. The sample yields around 34,000 clones, about 83% seen once. Sequencing was carried out using peripheral blood. The receptors were gathered from a man aged 45-65 years with acute or convalescent COVID-19.

The J gene is TRBJ1-5, the V gene TRBV19; 8 nucleotides align to TRBD1. The J segment lost 7 bases and the V segment lost 4 bases, leaving 9 bases of the junction unmatched. The CDR3 runs to 15 residues. Looked up from germline, CDR1 is LNHDA and CDR2 is SQIVND (reference sequence). The CDR3 DNA follows: TGTGCCAGTAGTACCGACTCGGGACAGGCCCAGCCCCAGCATTTT. Protein sequence: CASSTDSGQAQPQHF.

The chain joins TRBV6-5 to TRBJ1-2; TRBD1 might be the D (6 bases). The CDR3 sequence is 13 residues long. Trimming shortened V by 2 bases and J by 4 bases, and 8 bases separated the two germline ends. Per germline, CDR1 MNHEY and CDR2 SVGAGI. The CDR3 reads CASSYGQLYGYTF. In DNA form, the CDR3 reads TGTGCCAGCAGTTACGGACAGCTCTATGGCTACACCTTC.

The chain couples TRBV25-1 to TRBJ2-3; D is ambiguous. The CDR3 extends over 15 amino acids. Germline assignment: CDR1 MGHDK and CDR2 SYGVNS. V lost 4 bases and J lost 0, with 11 bases in between. The CDR3 coding sequence is TGTGCCAGCAGTGTTAACAGCCTTAGCACAGATACGCAGTATTTT. This gives the protein CASSVNSLSTDTQYF.

This chain connects TRBV19 to TRBJ2-1; the D gene is possibly TRBD1 (6 bases). Trimming shortened V by 3 bases and J by 6 bases, and 12 bases separated the two germline ends. The length of the CDR3 is 14 residues. The germline V gene has CDR1 LNHDA and CDR2 SQIVND (reference sequence). CDR3 sequence reads: CASSIGQGSNEQFF. The CDR3 DNA is TGTGCCAGTAGTATTGGGCAGGGGTCCAATGAGCAGTTCTTC. Based on the CDR3 plus reference TRBV19 and TRBJ2-1, the full variable domain is DGGITQSPKYLFRKEGQNVTLSCEQNLNHDAMYWYRQDPGQGLRLIYYSQIVNDFQKGDIAEGYSVSREKKESFPLTVTSAQKNPTAFYLCASSIGQGSNEQFFGPGTRLTVL.

The chain combines TRBV4-1 with TRBJ1-1; the D gene is possibly TRBD1 (6 bases). Looked up from germline, CDR1 is MGHRA and CDR2 is YSYEKL. V gave up 0 bases and J gave up 0 bases, with 11 bases separating them. The CDR3 covers 16 residues. CDR3 amino acids: CASSQDADSLNTEAFF. In DNA form, the CDR3 reads TGCGCCAGCAGCCAAGATGCGGACAGCCTGAACACTGAAGCTTTCTTT.

The V gene is TRBV28, the J gene TRBJ1-5; D call uncertain. The V gene's germline CDR1 is MDHEN and CDR2 SYDVKM. Trimming pared 3 bases from V and 3 bases from J, leaving 9 bases between. The CDR3 is 14 amino acids. The chain's CDR3 is CASSFAQFNQPQHF. As DNA, the CDR3 is TGTGCCAGCAGTTTTGCACAGTTCAATCAGCCCCAGCATTTT.

V usage is TRBV18 and J usage is TRBJ1-1; the match to TRBD1 covers 8 bases. The ends lost 3 bases at V and 6 bases at J; junction bases unmatched: 9. The CDR3 runs 15 residues. The germline CDR1 and CDR2 sequences are KGHSH and LQKENI. In DNA, the CDR3 is TGTGCCAGCTCACCTCTTACCGACAGGGGCGCTGAAGCTTTCTTT. Its protein product is CASSPLTDRGAEAFF.

The chain employs TRBV27 and TRBJ2-2; TRBD1 aligns across 7 bases. From germline, CDR1 is MNHEY and CDR2 SMNVEV (reference sequence). J was trimmed by 6 bases and V by 4 bases; bases with no gene match: 8. The CDR3 loop spans 15 amino acids. CDR3 in amino acids: CASSSTGMEAGELFF. The CDR3, as DNA: TGTGCCAGCAGTTCGACAGGGATGGAGGCCGGGGAGCTGTTTTTT.

The genes are TRBV29-1 and TRBJ2-1; no definite D call. Germline values: CDR1 SQVTM, CDR2 ANQGSEA. The CDR3 covers 11 residues. With 5 bases removed from V and 4 bases from J, the gap between germline ends came to 6 bases. The CDR3 DNA sequence: TGCAGCGTTTGGCTGTACAATGAGCAGTTCTTC. Translating gives CSVWLYNEQFF.

The V gene is TRBV6-4, the J gene TRBJ2-1, with a weak D call TRBD2 (5 bases). With 6 bases removed from V and 9 bases from J, the gap between germline ends came to 15 bases. The CDR3 contains 13 residues. Germline V gene lookup returns CDR1 MRHNA and CDR2 SNTAGT. The CDR3 bases are TGTGCCAGCAGCGGACTGGTTGACTCTGAGCAGTTCTTC. The encoded protein is CASSGLVDSEQFF.

This chain links TRBV27 with TRBJ2-7, with unresolved D. The CDR3 runs to 14 residues. Trimming pared 5 bases from V and 0 bases from J, leaving 11 bases between. Germline V gene lookup returns CDR1 MNHEY and CDR2 SMNVEV (reference sequence). CDR3 sequence (DNA): TGTGCCAGCAGTCTCTCCCCTAACTCCTACGAGCAGTACTTC. This gives the protein CASSLSPNSYEQYF.

This clone has only one observation. The V call is TRBV28, the J call TRBJ1-1; D perhaps matches TRBD1 (5 bases). The germline CDR1 and CDR2 sequences are MDHEN and SYDVKM. The V and J ends lost 5 bases and 1 base respectively, with 11 bases between them. The CDR3 extends over 14 amino acids. The CDR3 here is CASSPPDRNTEAFF. CDR3 sequence (DNA): TGTGCCAGCAGTCCACCCGACAGGAACACTGAAGCTTTCTTT.

The chain links TRBV6-2 or TRBV6-3 to TRBJ2-7; the D is unclear. The germline CDR1 and CDR2 sequences are MNHEY and SVGEGT. The CDR3 sequence is 13 residues long. Trimming took off 0 bases at V and 5 bases at J, with 8 bases between the two ends. The CDR3 reads CASSYSERHEQYF. As DNA, the CDR3 is TGTGCCAGCAGTTACTCGGAGAGACACGAGCAGTACTTC.

The chain employs TRBV7-8 and TRBJ1-2; a possible D gene is TRBD1 (5 bases). The germline V and J ends were trimmed by 5 bases and 4 bases, with 11 bases remaining between them. Germline-derived CDR1 and CDR2 are SGHVS and FQNEAQ. The CDR3 is made up of 13 amino acids. The DNA for the CDR3 is TGTGCCAGCAGCCCAGGGCCGGGCTATGGCTACACCTTC. Amino acids: CASSPGPGYGYTF.

The chain carries TRBV7-9 and TRBJ1-1; D gene ambiguous. V gave up 6 bases and J gave up 0 bases, with 8 bases separating them. The CDR3 covers 13 residues. Per germline, CDR1 SEHNR and CDR2 FQNEAQ (reference sequence). Written as DNA, the CDR3 is TGTGCCAGCAGTCACAATATGAACACTGAAGCTTTCTTT. This gives the protein CASSHNMNTEAFF. Combining the CDR3 with reference TRBV7-9 and TRBJ1-1 gives the whole variable domain DTGVSQNPRHKITKRGQNVTFRCDPISEHNRLYWYRQTLGQGPEFLTYFQNEAQLEKSRLLSDRFSAERPKGSFSTLEIQRTEQGDSAMYLCASSHNMNTEAFFGQGTRLTVV.

This clone was counted once. This chain links TRBV5-5 with TRBJ2-7, with a tentative D call TRBD1 (5 bases). The CDR3 length is 15 residues. Between the trimmed V and J ends, which lost 4 bases and 0 bases, there was a span of 14 bases. The germline V gene encodes CDR1 SGHKS and CDR2 YYEKEE (reference sequence). CDR3 loop: CASSAEQVNSYEQYF. CDR3 nucleotide sequence: TGTGCCAGCAGCGCAGAACAGGTTAACTCCTACGAGCAGTACTTC.

This CDR3 is CASSLAGTGGAGNTEAFF. CDR3 nucleotides: TGTGCCAGCAGCTTGGCCGGGACAGGGGGCGCCGGGAACACTGAAGCTTTCTTT. The chain combines TRBV5-4 with TRBJ1-1; 12 bases line up with TRBD1. V gave up 0 bases and J gave up 1 base; unmatched junction bases: 7. The CDR3 runs to 18 residues. Germline V gene data show CDR1 as SGHNT and CDR2 as YYREEE (reference sequence).

The chain links TRBV7-9 to TRBJ2-1; 7 bases map to TRBD2. The junction had 10 bases not matched to a gene; V was cut back by 5 bases and J by 0 bases. Germline V gene lookup returns CDR1 SEHNR and CDR2 FQNEAQ (reference sequence). This CDR3 has 17 residues. The CDR3 sequence is CASSPRGAGSSYNEQFF. The CDR3 coding sequence is TGTGCCAGCAGCCCCCGAGGAGCGGGGAGCTCCTACAATGAGCAGTTCTTC.

This chain connects TRBV4-2 to TRBJ1-4, with unresolved D. Germline V lookup: CDR1 LGHNA, CDR2 YNFKEQ. V lost 4 bases and J lost 8, with 17 bases in between. CDR3 size: 15 residues. CDR3 amino acids: CASSRSDGPGEKLFF. In nucleotides, the CDR3 is TGTGCCAGCAGCCGGTCGGACGGACCGGGGGAAAAACTGTTTTTT.

The CDR3 loop reads CASAYIRANTGELFF. For the CDR3, the DNA is TGTGCCAGCGCTTACATCAGGGCGAACACCGGGGAGCTGTTTTTT. This chain links TRBV2 with TRBJ2-2; the D gene is possibly TRBD1 (5 bases). V lost 8 bases to trimming and J lost 0 bases, with 13 bases between them. This CDR3 comprises 15 residues. Germline V lookup: CDR1 SNHLY, CDR2 FYNNEI.

V is TRBV25-1 and J is TRBJ1-1, with D unresolved. Germline V CDR1 and CDR2: MGHDK, SYGVNS. CDR3 length: 12 amino acids. Trimming shortened V by 9 bases and J by 5 bases, and 13 bases separated the two germline ends. Here the CDR3 reads CASTRVKTEAFF. The CDR3 bases are TGTGCCAGTACTAGGGTAAAGACTGAAGCTTTCTTT.

The table lists this clone with a few counts. The rearrangement links TRBV5-1 to TRBJ2-7; TRBD1 aligns across 8 bases. The CDR3 loop spans 15 amino acids. From germline, CDR1 is SGHRS and CDR2 YFSETQ. J was trimmed by 3 bases and V by 0 bases; bases with no gene match: 5. CDR3 region: CASSLGGTGFYEQYF. The CDR3, as DNA: TGCGCCAGCAGCTTGGGAGGGACAGGTTTCTACGAGCAGTACTTC.

The J gene is TRBJ2-7, the V gene TRBV2, with D perhaps TRBD2 (5 bases). Germline assignment: CDR1 SNHLY and CDR2 FYNNEI. The ends were cut back, 2 bases at V and 6 bases at J, with 17 bases in the middle. CDR3 size: 15 residues. CDR3 nucleotide sequence: TGTGCCAGCAGTGAACAGGAGGAATGGAGACGCGAGCAGTACTTC. Residues: CASSEQEEWRREQYF.

This sequence joins TRBV7-2 and TRBJ2-7; tentative D call: TRBD2 (5 bases). Trimming left V 1 base short and J 9 bases short, with 13 bases between. The CDR3 extends over 13 amino acids. Germline assignment: CDR1 SGHTA and CDR2 FQGNSA. CDR3 bases: TGTGCCAGCAGCTTAGGAGAGCGGCGAGTGCAGTACTTC. Protein sequence: CASSLGERRVQYF.

The V gene is TRBV7-8, the J gene TRBJ2-7; 8 nucleotides align to TRBD2. The length of the CDR3 is 15 residues. V dropped 1 base and J dropped 4; count of bases not matched to a gene: 6. CDR1 is SGHVS, CDR2 FQNEAQ, per germline. The CDR3 nucleotides read TGTGCCAGCAGCTTAGGTGCGGGAGGCGGATACGAGCAGTACTTC. Translation: CASSLGAGGGYEQYF.

The V and J genes are TRBV6-5 and TRBJ1-2; D is uncertain. The CDR3 has 14 amino acids. V lost 6 bases to trimming and J lost 8 bases, with 19 bases between them. Germline CDR1 reads MNHEY; CDR2 reads SVGAGI. The CDR3 reads CASSPTGSPTGYTF. CDR3 DNA: TGTGCCAGCAGCCCCACTGGTTCGCCTACCGGCTACACCTTC.

The rearrangement links TRBV10-3 to TRBJ1-4; TRBD1 matches 10 bases. CDR3 length: 16 residues. Germline V lookup: CDR1 ENHRY, CDR2 SYGVKD. J lost 5 bases, V lost 2 bases, and 5 bases had no gene match. CDR3 in DNA: TGTGCCATCAGTGAGGGGACAGGGGTTGAGAATGAAAAACTGTTTTTT. It translates to CAISEGTGVENEKLFF.

The chain combines TRBV19 with TRBJ1-5; 8 bases map to TRBD1. In germline, CDR1 is LNHDA, CDR2 SQIVND (reference sequence). The CDR3 is 14 residues long. V gave up 7 bases and J gave up 2 bases; unmatched junction bases: 4. The CDR3 DNA follows: TGTGCCAGTAATTCGGGACAGGGCAATCAGCCCCAGCATTTT. Its protein is CASNSGQGNQPQHF.

V gene TRBV5-4 combines with J gene TRBJ1-2, with D unresolved. The CDR3 has 14 residues. CDR1 is SGHNT, CDR2 YYREEE, per germline (reference sequence). V dropped 7 bases and J dropped 2 bases, with 15 bases sitting between them. CDR3 loop: CASRPNDINYGYTF. The CDR3 DNA is TGTGCCAGCCGCCCGAATGACATAAACTATGGCTACACCTTC.